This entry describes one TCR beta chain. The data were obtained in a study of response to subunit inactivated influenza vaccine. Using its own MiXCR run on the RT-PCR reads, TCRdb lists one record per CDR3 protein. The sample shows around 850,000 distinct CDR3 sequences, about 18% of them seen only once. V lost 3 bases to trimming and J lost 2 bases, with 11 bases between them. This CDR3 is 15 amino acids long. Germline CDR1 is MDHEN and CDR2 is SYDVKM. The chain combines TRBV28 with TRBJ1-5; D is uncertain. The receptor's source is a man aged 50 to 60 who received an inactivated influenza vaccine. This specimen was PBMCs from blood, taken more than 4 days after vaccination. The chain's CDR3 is CASSFGSLGNQPQHF. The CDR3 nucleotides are TGTGCCAGCAGTTTCGGTAGTTTGGGCAATCAGCCCCAGCATTTT. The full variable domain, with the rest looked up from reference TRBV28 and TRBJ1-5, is DVKVTQSSRYLVKRTGEKVFLECVQDMDHENMFWYRQDPGLGLRLIYFSYDVKMKEKGDIPEGYSVSREKKERFSLILESASTNQTSMYLCASSFGSLGNQPQHFGDGTRLSIL.